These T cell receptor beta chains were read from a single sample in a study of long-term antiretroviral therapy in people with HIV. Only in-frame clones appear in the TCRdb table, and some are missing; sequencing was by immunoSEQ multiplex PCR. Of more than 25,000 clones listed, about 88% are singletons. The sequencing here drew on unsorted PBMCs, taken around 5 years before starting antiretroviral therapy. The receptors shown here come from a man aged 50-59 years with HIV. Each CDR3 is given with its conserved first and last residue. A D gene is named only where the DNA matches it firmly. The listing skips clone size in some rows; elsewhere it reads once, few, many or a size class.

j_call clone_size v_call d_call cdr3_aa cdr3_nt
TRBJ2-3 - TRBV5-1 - CASGGLPGGEGDTQYF TGCGCCAGCGGGGGCTTACCGGGGGGAGAGGGAGATACGCAGTATTTT
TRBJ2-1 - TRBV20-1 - CSAPRNNEQFF TGCAGTGCTCCCCGGAACAATGAGCAGTTCTTC
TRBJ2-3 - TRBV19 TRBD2 CASKASGSTDTQYF TGTGCCAGTAAGGCTAGCGGGAGCACAGATACGCAGTATTTT
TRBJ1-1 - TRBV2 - CASKQNLPQDTEAFF TGTGCCAGCAAACAGAACTTACCGCAGGACACTGAAGCTTTCTTT
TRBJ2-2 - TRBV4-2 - CASSRGTSSNDGELFF TGTGCCAGCAGCCGGGGGACAAGCTCGAACGACGGGGAGCTGTTTTTT
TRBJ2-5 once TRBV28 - CASSPLRDIAGGETQYF TGTGCCAGCAGCCCCCTCCGAGACATTGCCGGGGGAGAGACCCAGTACTTC
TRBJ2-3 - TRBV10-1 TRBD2 CASSGDYTDTQYF TGCGCCAGCAGTGGGGACTACACAGATACGCAGTATTTT
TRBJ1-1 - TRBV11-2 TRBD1 CASSLDRGTEAFF TGTGCCAGCAGCCTTGACAGGGGGACTGAAGCTTTCTTT
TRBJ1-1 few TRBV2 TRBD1 CASSQTGARTEAFF TGTGCCAGCAGTCAAACAGGGGCGCGAACTGAAGCTTTCTTT
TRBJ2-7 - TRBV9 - CASSGPRGAYEQYF TGTGCCAGCAGCGGACCAAGGGGCGCCTACGAGCAGTACTTC
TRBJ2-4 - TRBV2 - CASVVGRNLAKNIQYF TGTGCCAGCGTCGTTGGGCGGAATTTAGCCAAAAACATTCAGTACTTC
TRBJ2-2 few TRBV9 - CASSPDFRDTGELFF TGTGCCAGCAGCCCCGACTTCAGGGACACCGGGGAGCTGTTTTTT
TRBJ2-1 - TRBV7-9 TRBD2 CATILGLAGGPEGEQFF TGTGCCACCATTCTGGGACTAGCGGGAGGGCCGGAGGGTGAGCAGTTCTTC
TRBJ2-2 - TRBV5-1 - CASSKTPTRVVTGELFF TGCGCCAGCAGCAAGACACCAACCCGAGTAGTCACCGGGGAGCTGTTTTTT
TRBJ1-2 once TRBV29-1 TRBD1 CSARDREGYGYTF TGCAGCGCCCGGGACAGGGAAGGATATGGCTACACCTTC
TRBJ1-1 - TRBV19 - CASSIEGVSNEAFF TGTGCCAGTAGTATAGAAGGGGTGTCGAATGAAGCTTTCTTT
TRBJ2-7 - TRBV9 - CASSVVNGAQLDEQYF TGTGCCAGCAGCGTAGTTAATGGCGCCCAACTGGACGAGCAGTACTTC
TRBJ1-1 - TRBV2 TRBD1 CASSGNRGSTEAFF TGTGCCAGCAGTGGGAACAGGGGATCCACTGAAGCTTTCTTT
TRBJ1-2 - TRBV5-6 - CASSPTAGSYGYTF TGTGCCAGCAGCCCAACGGCGGGTTCCTATGGCTACACCTTC
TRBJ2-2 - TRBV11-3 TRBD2 CASSPRGTSGVGELFF TGTGCCAGCAGCCCCCGGGGGACTAGCGGGGTCGGGGAGCTGTTTTTT
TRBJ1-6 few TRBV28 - CASSLIFYSPLHF TGTGCCAGCAGTTTGATCTTTTATTCACCCCTCCACTTT
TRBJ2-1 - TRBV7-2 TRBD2 CASSRTSGSLYNEQFF TGTGCCAGCAGCCGGACTAGCGGGAGTCTTTACAATGAGCAGTTCTTC
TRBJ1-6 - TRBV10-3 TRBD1 CAISEGTGQNSPLHF TGTGCCATCAGTGAGGGTACGGGACAGAATTCACCCCTCCACTTT
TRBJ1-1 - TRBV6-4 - CASSVQGGGTEAFF TGTGCCAGCAGCGTACAGGGTGGAGGCACTGAAGCTTTCTTT
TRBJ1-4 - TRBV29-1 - CSVEYRAQTGTNEKLFF TGCAGCGTTGAATATAGGGCCCAGACGGGAACTAATGAAAAACTGTTTTTT
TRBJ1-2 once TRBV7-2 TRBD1 CASSLQGASYGYTF TGTGCCAGCAGCTTGCAGGGGGCTAGCTATGGCTACACCTTC
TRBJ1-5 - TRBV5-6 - CASSLWQGYQPQHF TGTGCCAGCAGCTTGTGGCAGGGGTATCAGCCCCAGCATTTT
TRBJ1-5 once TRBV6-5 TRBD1 CASRRDRASDQPQHF TGTGCCAGCAGAAGGGACAGGGCTAGTGATCAGCCCCAGCATTTT
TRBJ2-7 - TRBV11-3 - CASSASGTTGEQYF TGTGCCAGCAGCGCCTCCGGGACGACGGGGGAGCAGTACTTC
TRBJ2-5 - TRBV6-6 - CASSYLASPLKETQYF TGTGCCAGCAGTTACTTGGCCTCGCCGCTCAAAGAGACCCAGTACTTC
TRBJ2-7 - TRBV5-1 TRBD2 CASSLGTSGLVRYEQYF TGCGCCAGCAGCTTAGGGACTAGCGGGTTAGTTCGGTACGAGCAGTACTTC
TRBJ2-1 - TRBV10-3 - CAISEGQIYNEQFF TGTGCCATCAGTGAGGGACAGATCTACAATGAGCAGTTCTTC
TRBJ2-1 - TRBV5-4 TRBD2 CASRETSGSYNEQFF TGTGCCAGCAGAGAGACTAGCGGGAGTTACAATGAGCAGTTCTTC
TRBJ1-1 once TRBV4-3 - CASSPGTANTEAFF TGCGCCAGCAGCCCAGGGACGGCGAACACTGAAGCTTTCTTT
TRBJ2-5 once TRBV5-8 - CASSLYPVEETQYF TGTGCCAGCAGCTTGTACCCAGTTGAAGAGACCCAGTACTTC
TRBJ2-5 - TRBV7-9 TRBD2 CASSLVLADETQYF TGTGCCAGCAGCTTAGTCCTAGCGGATGAGACCCAGTACTTC
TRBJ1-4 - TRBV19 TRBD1 CASSIRTGGGEKLFF TGTGCCAGTAGTATACGGACAGGGGGCGGTGAAAAACTGTTTTTT